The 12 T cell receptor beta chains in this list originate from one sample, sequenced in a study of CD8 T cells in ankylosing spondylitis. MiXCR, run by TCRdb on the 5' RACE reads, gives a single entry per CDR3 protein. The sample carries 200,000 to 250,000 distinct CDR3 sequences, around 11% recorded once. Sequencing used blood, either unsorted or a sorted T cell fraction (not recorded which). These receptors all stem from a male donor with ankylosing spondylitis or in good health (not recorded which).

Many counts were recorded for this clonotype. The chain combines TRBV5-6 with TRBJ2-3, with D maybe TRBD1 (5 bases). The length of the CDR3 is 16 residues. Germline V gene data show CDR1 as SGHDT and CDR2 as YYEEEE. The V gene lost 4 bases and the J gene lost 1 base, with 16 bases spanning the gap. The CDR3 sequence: CASSSYPGLGTDTQYF. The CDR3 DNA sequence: TGTGCCAGCAGCAGCTACCCAGGGCTCGGCACAGATACGCAGTATTTT.

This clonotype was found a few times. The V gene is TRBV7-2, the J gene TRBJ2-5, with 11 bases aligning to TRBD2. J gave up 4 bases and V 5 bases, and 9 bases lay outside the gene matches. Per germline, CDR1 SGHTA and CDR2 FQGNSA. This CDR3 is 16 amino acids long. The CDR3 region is CASSTFPSGGTETQYF. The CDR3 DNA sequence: TGTGCCAGCAGCACCTTCCCTAGCGGGGGGACAGAGACCCAGTACTTC. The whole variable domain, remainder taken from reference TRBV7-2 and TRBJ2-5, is GAGVSQSPSNKVTEKGKDVELRCDPISGHTALYWYRQSLGQGLEFLIYFQGNSAPDKSGLPSDRFSAERTGGSVSTLTIQRTQQEDSAVYLCASSTFPSGGTETQYFGPGTRLLVL.

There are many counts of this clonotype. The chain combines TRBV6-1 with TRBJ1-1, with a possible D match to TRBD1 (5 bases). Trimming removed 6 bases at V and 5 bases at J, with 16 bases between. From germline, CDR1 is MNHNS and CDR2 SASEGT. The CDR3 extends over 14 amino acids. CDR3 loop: CASSLDRDWTEAFF. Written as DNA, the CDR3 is TGTGCCAGCAGCCTCGACAGAGATTGGACTGAAGCTTTCTTT.

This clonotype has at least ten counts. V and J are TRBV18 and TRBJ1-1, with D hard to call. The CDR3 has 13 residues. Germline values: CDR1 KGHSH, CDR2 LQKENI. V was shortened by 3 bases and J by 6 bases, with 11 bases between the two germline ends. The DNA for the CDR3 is TGTGCCAGCTCACCCGGGTCGACTCCTGAAGCTTTCTTT. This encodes CASSPGSTPEAFF.

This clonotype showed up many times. This CDR3 is CASSNGVAQETQYF. Here the CDR3 DNA reads TGCGCCAGCAGCAATGGGGTTGCCCAAGAGACCCAGTACTTC. J is TRBJ2-5 and V is TRBV5-1; D call uncertain. Germline V gene data show CDR1 as SGHRS and CDR2 as YFSETQ. Trimming removed 4 bases at V and 1 base at J, with 11 bases between. The CDR3 is 14 residues long.

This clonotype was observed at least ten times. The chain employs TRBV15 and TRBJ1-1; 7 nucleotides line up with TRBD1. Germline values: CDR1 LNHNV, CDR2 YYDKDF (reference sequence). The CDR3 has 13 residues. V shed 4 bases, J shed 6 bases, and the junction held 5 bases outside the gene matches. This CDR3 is CATSNLQGPEAFF. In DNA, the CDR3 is TGTGCCACCAGCAACCTACAGGGGCCTGAAGCTTTCTTT.

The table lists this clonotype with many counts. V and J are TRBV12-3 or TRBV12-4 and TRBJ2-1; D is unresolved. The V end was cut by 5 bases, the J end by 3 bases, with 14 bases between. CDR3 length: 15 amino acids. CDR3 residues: CASSPRISNYNEQFF. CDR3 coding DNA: TGTGCCAGCAGTCCCCGGATCTCGAACTACAATGAGCAGTTCTTC.

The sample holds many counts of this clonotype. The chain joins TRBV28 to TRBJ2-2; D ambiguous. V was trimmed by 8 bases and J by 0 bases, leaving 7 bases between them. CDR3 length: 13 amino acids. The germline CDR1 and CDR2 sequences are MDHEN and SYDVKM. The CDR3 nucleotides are TGTGCCAGCGATTCCCCGAACACCGGGGAGCTGTTTTTT. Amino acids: CASDSPNTGELFF.

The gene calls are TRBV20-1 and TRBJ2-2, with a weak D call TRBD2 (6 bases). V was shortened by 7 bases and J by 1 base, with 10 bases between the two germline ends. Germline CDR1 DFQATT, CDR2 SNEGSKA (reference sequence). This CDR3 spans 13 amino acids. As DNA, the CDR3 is TGCAGTGTTGGAGGGAGGAACACCGGGGAGCTGTTTTTT. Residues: CSVGGRNTGELFF.

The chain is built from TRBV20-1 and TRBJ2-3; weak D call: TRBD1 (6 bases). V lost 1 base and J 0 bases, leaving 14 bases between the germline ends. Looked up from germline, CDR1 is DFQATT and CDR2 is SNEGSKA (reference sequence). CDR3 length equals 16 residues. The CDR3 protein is CSARAQGRTSTDTQYF. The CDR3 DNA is TGCAGTGCTAGAGCTCAGGGGCGAACTAGCACAGATACGCAGTATTTT.

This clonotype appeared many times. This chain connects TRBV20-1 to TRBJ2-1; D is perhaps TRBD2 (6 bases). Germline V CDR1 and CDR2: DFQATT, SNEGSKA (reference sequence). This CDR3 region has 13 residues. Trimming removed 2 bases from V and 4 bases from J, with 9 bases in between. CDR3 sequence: CSARRGEYNEQFF. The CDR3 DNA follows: TGCAGTGCTAGACGCGGGGAGTACAATGAGCAGTTCTTC.

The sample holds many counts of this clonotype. This CDR3 is CASSPVNRVASGGYTF. CDR3 bases: TGTGCCAGCTCACCAGTGAACAGGGTAGCTTCTGGCGGCTACACCTTC. J is TRBJ1-2 and V is TRBV18; tentatively, D is TRBD1 (6 bases). Germline V gene sequence: CDR1 KGHSH, CDR2 LQKENI. Trimming shortened V by 2 bases and J by 8 bases, and 21 bases separated the two germline ends. CDR3 length: 16 amino acids.